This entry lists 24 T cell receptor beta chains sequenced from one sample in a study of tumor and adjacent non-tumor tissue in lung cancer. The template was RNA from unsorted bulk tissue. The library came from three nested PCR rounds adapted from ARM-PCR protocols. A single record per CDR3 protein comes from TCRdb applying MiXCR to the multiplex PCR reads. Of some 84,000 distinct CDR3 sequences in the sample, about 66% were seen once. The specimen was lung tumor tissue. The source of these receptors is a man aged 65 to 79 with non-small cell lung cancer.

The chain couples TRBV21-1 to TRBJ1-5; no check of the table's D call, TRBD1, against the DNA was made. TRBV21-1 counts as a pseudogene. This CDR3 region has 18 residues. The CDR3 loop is CASSPDRGTIYSNQPQHF. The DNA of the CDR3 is TGTGCCAGCAGTCCCGACAGGGGAACGATATATAGCAATCAGCCCCAGCATTTT.

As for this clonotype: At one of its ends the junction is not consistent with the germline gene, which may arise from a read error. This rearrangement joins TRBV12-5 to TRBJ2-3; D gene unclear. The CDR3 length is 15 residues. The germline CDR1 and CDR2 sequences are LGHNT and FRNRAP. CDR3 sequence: CASALAGSVTDAQYF. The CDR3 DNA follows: TGTGCTAGTGCCCTGGCCGGGTCAGTCACAGATGCGCAGTATTTT.

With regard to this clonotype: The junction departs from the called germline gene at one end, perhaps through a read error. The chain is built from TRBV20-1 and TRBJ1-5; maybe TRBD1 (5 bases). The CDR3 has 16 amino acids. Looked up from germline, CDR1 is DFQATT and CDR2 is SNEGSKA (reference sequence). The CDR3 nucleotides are TGCAGTACTAGCCCGGCCGGGGACCGGAGCAATCAGCCCCAGCATTTT. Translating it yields CSTSPAGDRSNQPQHF.

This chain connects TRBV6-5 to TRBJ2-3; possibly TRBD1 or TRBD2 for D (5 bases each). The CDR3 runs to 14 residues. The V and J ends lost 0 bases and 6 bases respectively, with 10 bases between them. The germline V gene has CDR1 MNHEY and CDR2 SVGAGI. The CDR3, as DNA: TGTGCCAGCAGTTACTCGACCGGGACCGATACGCAGTATTTT. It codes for CASSYSTGTDTQYF.

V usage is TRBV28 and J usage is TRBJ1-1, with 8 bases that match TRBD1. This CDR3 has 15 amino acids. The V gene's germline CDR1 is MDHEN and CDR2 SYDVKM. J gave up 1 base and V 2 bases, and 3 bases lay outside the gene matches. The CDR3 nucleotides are TGTGCCAGCAGTTTACACACAGGGGGGAACACTGAAGCTTTCTTT. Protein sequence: CASSLHTGGNTEAFF.

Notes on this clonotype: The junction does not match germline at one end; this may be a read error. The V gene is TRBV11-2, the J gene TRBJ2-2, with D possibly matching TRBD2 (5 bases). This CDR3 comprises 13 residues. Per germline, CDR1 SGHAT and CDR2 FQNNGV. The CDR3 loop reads CASNLTNTGEPFF. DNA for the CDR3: TGTGCCAGCAACTTAACGAACACCGGGGAGCCGTTTTTT.

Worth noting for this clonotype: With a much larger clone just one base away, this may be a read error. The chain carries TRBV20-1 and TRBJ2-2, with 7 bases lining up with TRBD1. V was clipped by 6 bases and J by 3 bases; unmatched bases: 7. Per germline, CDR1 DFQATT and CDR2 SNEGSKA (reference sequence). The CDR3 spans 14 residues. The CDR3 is CSAKDRMDTGELFF. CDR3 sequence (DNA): TGCAGTGCAAAGGACAGGATGGACACCGGGGAGCTGTTTTTT.

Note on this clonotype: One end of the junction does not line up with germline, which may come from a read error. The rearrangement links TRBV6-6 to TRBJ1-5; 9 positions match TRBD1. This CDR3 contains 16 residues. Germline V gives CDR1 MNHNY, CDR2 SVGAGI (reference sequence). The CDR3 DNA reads TGTGCCGGCAGTTACTCCGGGACAGGGAAAGTGCAGCCCCAGCATTTT. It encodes CAGSYSGTGKVQPQHF.

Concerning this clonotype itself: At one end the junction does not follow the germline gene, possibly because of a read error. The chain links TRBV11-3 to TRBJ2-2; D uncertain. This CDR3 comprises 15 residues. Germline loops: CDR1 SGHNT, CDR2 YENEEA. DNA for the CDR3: TGTGCTAGCAGCTTAGGTTGTCAGAACACCGGGGAGCTGTTTTTT. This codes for CASSLGCQNTGELFF.

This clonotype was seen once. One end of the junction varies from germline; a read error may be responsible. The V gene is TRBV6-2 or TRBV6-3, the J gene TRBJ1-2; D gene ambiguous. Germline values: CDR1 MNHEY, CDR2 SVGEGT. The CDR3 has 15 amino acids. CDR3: CANSYPWRRLYGYTF. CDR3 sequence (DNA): TGCGCCAACAGTTACCCCTGGAGACGACTCTATGGCTACACCTTC.

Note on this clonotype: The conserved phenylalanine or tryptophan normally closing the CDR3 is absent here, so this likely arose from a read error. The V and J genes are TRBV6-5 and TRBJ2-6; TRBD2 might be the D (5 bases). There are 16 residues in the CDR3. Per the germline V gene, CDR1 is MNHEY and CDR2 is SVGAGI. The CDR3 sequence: CTCSYLAGSGANVLTL. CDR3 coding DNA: TGTACCTGCAGTTACCTGGCGGGCTCTGGGGCCAACGTCCTGACTCTC.

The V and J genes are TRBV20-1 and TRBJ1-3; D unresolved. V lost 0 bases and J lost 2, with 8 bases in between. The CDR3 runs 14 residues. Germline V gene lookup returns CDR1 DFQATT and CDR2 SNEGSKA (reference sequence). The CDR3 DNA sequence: TGCAGTGCTAGAGACCGGGGAACTGGAAACACCATATATTTT. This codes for CSARDRGTGNTIYF.

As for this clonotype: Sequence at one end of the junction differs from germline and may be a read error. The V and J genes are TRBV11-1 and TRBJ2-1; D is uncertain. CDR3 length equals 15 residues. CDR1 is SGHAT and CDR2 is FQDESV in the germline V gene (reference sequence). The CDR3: CASREQLSSYDEQLF. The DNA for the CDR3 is TGTGCCAGCAGGGAACAGCTTAGCTCCTACGATGAGCAGCTCTTC.

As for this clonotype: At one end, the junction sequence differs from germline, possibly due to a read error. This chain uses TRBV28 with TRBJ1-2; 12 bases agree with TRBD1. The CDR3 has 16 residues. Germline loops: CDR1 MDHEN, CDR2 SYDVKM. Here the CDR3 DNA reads TGTACCAGAAGTACCGGGACAGGGGGCGCCCACTATGGCTACACCTTC. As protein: CTRSTGTGGAHYGYTF.

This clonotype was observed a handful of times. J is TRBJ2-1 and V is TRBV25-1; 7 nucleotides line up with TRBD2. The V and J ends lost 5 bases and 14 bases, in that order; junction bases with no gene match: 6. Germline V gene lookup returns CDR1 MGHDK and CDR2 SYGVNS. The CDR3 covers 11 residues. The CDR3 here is CASSFGRGEFF. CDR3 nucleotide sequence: TGTGCCAGCAGTTTTGGGAGGGGCGAGTTCTTC. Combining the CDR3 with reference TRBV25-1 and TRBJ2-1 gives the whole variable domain EADIYQTPRYLVIGTGKKITLECSQTMGHDKMYWYQQDPGMELHLIHYSYGVNSTEKGDLSSESTVSRIRTEHFPLTLESARPSHTSQYLCASSFGRGEFFGPGTRLTVL.

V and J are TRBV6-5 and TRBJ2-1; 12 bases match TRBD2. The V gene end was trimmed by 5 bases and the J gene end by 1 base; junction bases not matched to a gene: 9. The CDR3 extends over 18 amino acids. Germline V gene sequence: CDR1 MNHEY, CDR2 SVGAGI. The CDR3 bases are TGTGCCAGCAGTCGGGGACTAGCGGGTCCCGGTTCCTACAATGAGCAGTTCTTC. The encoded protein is CASSRGLAGPGSYNEQFF.

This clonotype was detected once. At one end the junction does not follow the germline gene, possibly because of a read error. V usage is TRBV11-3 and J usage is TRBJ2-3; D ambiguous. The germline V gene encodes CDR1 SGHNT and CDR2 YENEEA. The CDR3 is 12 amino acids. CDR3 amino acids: CASNNPVNTQYF. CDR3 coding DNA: TGTGCTAGCAATAACCCGGTGAATACGCAGTATTTT.

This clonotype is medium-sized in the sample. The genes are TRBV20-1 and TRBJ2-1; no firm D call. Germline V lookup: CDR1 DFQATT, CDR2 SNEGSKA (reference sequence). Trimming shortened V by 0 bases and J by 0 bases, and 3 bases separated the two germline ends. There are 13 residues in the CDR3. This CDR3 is CSARDHSYNEQFF. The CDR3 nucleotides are TGCAGTGCTAGAGATCACTCCTACAATGAGCAGTTCTTC.

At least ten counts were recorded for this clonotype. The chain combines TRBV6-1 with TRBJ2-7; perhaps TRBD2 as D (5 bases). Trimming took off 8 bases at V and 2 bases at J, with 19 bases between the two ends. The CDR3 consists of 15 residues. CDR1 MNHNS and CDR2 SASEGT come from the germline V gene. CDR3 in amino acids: CASGETGRETYEQYF. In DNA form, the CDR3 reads TGTGCCAGCGGAGAAACGGGAAGGGAAACCTACGAGCAGTACTTC.

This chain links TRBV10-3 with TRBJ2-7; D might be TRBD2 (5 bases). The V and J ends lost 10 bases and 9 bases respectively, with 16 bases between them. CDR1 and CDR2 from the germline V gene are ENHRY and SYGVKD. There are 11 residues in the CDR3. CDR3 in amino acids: CASGDDYMQYF. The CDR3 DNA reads TGTGCCAGCGGCGACGACTATATGCAGTACTTC.

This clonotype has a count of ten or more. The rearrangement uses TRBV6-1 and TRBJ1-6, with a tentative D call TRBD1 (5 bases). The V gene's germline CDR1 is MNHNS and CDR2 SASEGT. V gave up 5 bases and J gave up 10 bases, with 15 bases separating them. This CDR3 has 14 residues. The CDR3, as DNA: TGTGCCAGCAGTCTAAATCCAGGGAGCTCACCCCTCCACTTT. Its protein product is CASSLNPGSSPLHF.

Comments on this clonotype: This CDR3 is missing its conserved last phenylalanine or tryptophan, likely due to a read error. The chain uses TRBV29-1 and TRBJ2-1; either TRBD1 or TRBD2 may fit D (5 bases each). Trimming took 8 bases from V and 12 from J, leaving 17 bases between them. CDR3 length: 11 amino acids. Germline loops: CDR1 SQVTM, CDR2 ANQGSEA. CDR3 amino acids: CSTPRGVRQFL. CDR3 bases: TGCAGCACACCTCGGGGCGTAAGGCAGTTCCTC.

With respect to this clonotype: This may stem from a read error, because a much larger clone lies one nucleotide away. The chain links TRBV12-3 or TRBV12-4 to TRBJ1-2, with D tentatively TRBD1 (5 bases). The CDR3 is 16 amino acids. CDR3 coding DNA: TGTGCCACCAGTTTAGAGGCAGGGCGGCCCGCTTATGGCTACACCTTC. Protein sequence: CATSLEAGRPAYGYTF.

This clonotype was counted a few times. CDR3 bases: TGCGCCAGCAGCCTAAGGGACAGGGAGTCCTACGAGCAGTACTTC. Translating it yields CASSLRDRESYEQYF. The rearrangement links TRBV4-1 to TRBJ2-7; TRBD1 matches 9 bases. V trimming: 4 bases; J trimming: 1 base; junction bases outside the gene matches: 5. The CDR3 extends over 15 amino acids. Germline loops: CDR1 MGHRA, CDR2 YSYEKL.